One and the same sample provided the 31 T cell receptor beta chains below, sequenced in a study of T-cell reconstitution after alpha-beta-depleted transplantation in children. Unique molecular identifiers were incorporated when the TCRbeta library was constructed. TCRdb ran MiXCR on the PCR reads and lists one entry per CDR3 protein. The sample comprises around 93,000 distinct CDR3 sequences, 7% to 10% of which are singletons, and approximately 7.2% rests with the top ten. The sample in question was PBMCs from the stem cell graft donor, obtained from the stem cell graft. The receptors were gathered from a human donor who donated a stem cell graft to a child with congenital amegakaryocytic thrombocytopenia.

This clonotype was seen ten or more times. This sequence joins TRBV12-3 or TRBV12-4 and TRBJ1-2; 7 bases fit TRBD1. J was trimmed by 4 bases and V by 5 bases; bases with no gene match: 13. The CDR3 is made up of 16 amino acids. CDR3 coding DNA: TGTGCCAGCAGTCCCTCCCACAGGGGCCGCTCCTATGGCTACACCTTC. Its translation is CASSPSHRGRSYGYTF.

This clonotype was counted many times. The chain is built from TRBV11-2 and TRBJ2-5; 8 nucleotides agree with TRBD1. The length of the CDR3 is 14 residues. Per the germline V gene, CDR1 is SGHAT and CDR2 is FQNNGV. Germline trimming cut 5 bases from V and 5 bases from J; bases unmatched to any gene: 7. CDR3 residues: CASSPYRGSETQYF. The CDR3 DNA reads TGTGCCAGCAGCCCCTACAGGGGGTCGGAGACCCAGTACTTC. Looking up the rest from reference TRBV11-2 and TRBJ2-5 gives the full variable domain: EAGVAQSPRYKIIEKRQSVAFWCNPISGHATLYWYQQILGQGPKLLIQFQNNGVVDDSQLPKDRFSAERLKGVDSTLKIQPAKLEDSAVYLCASSPYRGSETQYFGPGTRLLVL.

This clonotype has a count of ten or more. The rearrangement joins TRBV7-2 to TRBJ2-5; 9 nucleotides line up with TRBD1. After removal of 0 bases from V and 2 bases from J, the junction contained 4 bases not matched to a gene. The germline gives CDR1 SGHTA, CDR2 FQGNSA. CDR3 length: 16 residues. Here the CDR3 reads CASSLALGQGQETQYF. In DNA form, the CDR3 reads TGTGCCAGCAGCTTAGCGCTTGGACAGGGGCAAGAGACCCAGTACTTC.

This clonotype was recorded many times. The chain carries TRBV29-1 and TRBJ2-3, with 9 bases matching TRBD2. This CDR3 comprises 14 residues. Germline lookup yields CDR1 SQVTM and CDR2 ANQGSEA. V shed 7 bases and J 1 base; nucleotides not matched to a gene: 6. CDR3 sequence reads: CSGGSGSGTDTQYF. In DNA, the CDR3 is TGCAGCGGGGGTAGCGGGAGTGGCACAGATACGCAGTATTTT.

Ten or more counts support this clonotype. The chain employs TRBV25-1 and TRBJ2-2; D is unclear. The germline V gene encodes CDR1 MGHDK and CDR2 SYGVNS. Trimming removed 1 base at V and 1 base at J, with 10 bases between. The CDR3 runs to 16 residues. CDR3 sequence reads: CASSEFQVGNTGELFF. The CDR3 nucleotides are TGTGCCAGCAGTGAATTCCAGGTTGGGAACACCGGGGAGCTGTTTTTT.

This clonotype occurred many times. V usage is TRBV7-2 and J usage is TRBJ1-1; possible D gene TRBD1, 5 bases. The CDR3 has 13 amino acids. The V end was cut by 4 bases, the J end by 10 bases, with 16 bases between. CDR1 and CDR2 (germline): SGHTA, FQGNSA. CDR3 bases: TGTGCCAGCAGCTCGTCGTGGGACCTTGGAGCTTTCTTT. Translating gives CASSSSWDLGAFF.

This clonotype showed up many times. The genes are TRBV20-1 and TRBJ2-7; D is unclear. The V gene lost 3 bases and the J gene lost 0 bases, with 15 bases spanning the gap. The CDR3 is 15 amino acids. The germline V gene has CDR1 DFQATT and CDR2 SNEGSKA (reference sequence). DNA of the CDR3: TGCAGTGCTAGTCTGGCAGAGCAGACCTCCTACGAGCAGTACTTC. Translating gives CSASLAEQTSYEQYF.

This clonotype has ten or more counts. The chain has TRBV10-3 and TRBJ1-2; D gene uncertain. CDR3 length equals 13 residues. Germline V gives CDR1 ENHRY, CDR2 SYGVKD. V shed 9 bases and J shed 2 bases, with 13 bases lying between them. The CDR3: CAMATEPNYGYTF. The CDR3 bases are TGTGCCATGGCCACTGAACCGAACTATGGCTACACCTTC.

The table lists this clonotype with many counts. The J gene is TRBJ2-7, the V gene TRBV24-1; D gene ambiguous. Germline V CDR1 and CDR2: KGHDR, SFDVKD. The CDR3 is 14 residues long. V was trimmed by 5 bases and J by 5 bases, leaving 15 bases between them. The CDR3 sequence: CATSGDGKGNEQYF. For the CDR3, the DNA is TGTGCCACCAGTGGTGATGGGAAGGGCAACGAGCAGTACTTC.

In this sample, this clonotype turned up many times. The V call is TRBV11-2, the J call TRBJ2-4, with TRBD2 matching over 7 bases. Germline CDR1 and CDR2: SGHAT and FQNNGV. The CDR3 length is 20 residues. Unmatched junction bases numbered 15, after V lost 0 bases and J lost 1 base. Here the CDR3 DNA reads TGTGCCAGCAGCTTAGATAGGGCGGCTAGCGGACCGGGGGCCAAAAACATTCAGTACTTC. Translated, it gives CASSLDRAASGPGAKNIQYF.

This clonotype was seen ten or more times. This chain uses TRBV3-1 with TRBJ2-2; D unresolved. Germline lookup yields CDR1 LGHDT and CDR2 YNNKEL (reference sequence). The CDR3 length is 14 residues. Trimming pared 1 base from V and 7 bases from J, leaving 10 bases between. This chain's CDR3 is CASSQGGEGGELFF. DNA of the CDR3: TGTGCCAGCAGCCAAGGGGGTGAAGGCGGGGAGCTGTTTTTT.

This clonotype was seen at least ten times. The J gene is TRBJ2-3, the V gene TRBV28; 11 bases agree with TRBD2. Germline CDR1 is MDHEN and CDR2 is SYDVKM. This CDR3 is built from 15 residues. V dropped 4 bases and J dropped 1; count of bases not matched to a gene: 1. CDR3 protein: CASSSTSGGTDTQYF. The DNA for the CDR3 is TGTGCCAGCAGTTCGACTAGCGGGGGCACAGATACGCAGTATTTT.

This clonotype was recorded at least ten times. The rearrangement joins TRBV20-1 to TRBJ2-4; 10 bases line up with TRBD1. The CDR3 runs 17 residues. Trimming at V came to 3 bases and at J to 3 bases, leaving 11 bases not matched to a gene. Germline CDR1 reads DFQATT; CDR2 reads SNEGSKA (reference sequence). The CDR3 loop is CSASGFRDRGVKNIQYF. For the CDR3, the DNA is TGCAGTGCTAGCGGTTTTAGGGACAGGGGAGTCAAAAACATTCAGTACTTC.

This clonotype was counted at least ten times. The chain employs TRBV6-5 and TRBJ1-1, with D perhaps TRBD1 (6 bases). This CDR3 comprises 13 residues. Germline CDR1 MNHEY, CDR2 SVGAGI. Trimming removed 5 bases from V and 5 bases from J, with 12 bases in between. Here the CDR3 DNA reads TGTGCCAGCAGTAATAACAGGGAAACTGAAGCTTTCTTT. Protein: CASSNNRETEAFF.

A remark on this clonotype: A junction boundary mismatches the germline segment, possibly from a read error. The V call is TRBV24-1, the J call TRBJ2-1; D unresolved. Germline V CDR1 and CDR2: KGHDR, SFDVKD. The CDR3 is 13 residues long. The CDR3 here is CATGDSTKDEQFF. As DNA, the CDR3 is TGTGCCACCGGTGACTCTACGAAGGATGAGCAGTTCTTC.

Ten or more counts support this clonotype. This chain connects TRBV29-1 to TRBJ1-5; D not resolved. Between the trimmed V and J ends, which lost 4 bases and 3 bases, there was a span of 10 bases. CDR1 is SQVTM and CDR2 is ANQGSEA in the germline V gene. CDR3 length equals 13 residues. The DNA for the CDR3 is TGCAGCGTTGGGTCGGCAGCCAATCAGCCCCAGCATTTT. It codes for CSVGSAANQPQHF.

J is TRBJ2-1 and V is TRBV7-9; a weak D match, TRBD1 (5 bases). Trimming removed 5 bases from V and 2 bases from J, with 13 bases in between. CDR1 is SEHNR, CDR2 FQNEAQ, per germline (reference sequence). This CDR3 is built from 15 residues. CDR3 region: CASSPSGQPYNEQFF. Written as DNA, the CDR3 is TGTGCCAGCAGCCCGAGTGGACAACCCTACAATGAGCAGTTCTTC.

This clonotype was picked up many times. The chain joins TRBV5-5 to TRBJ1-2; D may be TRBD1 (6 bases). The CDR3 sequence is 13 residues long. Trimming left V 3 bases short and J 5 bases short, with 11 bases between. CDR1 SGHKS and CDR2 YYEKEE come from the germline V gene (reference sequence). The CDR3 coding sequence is TGTGCCAGCAGCTCGGACAGCCGTTATGGCTACACCTTC. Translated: CASSSDSRYGYTF.

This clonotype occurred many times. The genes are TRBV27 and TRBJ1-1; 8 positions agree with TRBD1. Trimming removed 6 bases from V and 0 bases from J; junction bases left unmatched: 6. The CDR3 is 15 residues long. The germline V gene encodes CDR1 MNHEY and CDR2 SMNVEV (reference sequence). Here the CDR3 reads CASRSLTGVNTEAFF. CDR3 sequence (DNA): TGTGCCAGCAGATCTTTGACAGGGGTGAACACTGAAGCTTTCTTT.

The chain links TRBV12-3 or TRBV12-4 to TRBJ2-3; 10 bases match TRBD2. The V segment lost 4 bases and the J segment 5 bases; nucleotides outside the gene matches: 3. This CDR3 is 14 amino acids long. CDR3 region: CASSSRLAGDTQYF. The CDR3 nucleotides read TGTGCCAGCAGTTCCCGACTAGCGGGAGATACGCAGTATTTT.

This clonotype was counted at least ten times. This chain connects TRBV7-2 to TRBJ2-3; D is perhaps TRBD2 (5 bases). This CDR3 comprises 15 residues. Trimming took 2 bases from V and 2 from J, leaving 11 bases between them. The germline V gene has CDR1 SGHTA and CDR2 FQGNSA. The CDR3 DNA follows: TGTGCCAGCAGCTTACAGCGGAGCTACACAGATACGCAGTATTTT. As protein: CASSLQRSYTDTQYF. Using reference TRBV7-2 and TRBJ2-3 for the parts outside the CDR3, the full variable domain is GAGVSQSPSNKVTEKGKDVELRCDPISGHTALYWYRQSLGQGLEFLIYFQGNSAPDKSGLPSDRFSAERTGGSVSTLTIQRTQQEDSAVYLCASSLQRSYTDTQYFGPGTRLTVL.

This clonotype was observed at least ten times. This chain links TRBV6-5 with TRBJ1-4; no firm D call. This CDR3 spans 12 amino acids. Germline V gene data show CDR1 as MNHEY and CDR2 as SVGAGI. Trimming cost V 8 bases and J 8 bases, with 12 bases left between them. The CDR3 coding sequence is TGTGCCAGCGGGCGGAATGGGGAAAAACTGTTTTTT. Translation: CASGRNGEKLFF.

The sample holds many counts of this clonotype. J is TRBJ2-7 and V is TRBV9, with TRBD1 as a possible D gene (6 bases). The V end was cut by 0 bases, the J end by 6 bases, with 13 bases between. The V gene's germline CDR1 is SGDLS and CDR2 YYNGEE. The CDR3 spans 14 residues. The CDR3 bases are TGTGCCAGCAGCGTAGAGGGGGTCGTGTCCGAGCAGTACTTC. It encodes CASSVEGVVSEQYF.

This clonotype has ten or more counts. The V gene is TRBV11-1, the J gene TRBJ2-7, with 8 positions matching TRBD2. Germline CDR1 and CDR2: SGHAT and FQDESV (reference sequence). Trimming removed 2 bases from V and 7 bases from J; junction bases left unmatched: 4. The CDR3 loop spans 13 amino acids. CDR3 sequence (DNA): TGTGCCAGCAGCTTACTTACTAGCGGTGAGCAGTACTTC. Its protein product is CASSLLTSGEQYF.

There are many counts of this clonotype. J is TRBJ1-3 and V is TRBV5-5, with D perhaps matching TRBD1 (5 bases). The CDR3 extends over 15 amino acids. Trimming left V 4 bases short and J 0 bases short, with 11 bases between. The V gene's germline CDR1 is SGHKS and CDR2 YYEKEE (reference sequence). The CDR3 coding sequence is TGTGCCAGCAGCATTGGACAAATCTCTGGAAACACCATATATTTT. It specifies CASSIGQISGNTIYF.

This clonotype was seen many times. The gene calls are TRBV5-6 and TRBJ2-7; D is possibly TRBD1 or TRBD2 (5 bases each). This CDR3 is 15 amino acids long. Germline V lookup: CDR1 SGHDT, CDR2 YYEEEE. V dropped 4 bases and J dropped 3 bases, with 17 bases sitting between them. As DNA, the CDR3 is TGTGCCAGCAGCCTGGGACCCCACGCAAACTACGAGCAGTACTTC. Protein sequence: CASSLGPHANYEQYF.

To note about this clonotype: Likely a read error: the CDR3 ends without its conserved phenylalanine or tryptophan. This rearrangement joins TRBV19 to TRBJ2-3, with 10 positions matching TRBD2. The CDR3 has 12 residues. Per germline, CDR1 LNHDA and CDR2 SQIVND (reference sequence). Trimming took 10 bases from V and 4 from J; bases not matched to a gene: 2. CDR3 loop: CATLAGADTQYL. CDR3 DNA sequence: TGTGCCACTCTAGCGGGGGCAGATACGCAGTATTTG.

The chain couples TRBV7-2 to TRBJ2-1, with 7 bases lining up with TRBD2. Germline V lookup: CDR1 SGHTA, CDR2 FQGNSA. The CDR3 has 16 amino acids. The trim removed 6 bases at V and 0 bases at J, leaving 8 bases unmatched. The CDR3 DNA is TGTGCCAGCAGGGGGGGGGGAGCTCTCTCCTACAATGAGCAGTTCTTC. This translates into CASRGGGALSYNEQFF.

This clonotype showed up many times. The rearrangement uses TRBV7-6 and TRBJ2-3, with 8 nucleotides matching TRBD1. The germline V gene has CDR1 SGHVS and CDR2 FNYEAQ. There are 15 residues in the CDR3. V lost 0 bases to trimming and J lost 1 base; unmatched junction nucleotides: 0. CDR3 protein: CASSLAGQGTDTQYF. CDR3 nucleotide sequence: TGTGCCAGCAGCTTAGCGGGACAGGGCACAGATACGCAGTATTTT.

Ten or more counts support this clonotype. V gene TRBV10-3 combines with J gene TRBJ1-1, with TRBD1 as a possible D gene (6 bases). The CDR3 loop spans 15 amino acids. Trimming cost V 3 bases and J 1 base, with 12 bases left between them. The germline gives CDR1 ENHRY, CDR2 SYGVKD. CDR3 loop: CAISERAGENTEAFF. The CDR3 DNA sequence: TGTGCCATCAGTGAAAGGGCAGGGGAGAACACTGAAGCTTTCTTT.

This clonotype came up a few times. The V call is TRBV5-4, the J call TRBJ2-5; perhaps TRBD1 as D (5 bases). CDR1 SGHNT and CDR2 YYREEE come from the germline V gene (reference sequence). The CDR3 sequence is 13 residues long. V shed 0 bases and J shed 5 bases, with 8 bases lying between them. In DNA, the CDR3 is TGTGCCAGCAGCTTGGAGGGGTCGGAGACCCAGTACTTC. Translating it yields CASSLEGSETQYF.